Here is one TCR beta chain with its context. Antigen unknown. Data came from immunoSEQ multiplex PCR; TCRdb stores just in-frame clones and leaves some out. Seen here are some 250,000 clones, roughly 90% observed once, and the top ten hold around 10%. The sample originates from a study of Ad26.COV2.S vaccination and SARS-CoV-2 variants. Whole-study context: By the intramuscular route, Ad26.COV2.S was given once, or twice 56 days apart.

General study findings and limits: Substantial breadth was reported for post-vaccination spike-specific CD8+ and CD4+ T cells.

The treatment was: roughly 19 received Ad26.COV2.S at low or high dose, single or two shots; five or six received placebo; per-sample allocation not given. Day 63 after the first vaccine or placebo injection was the time point for sampling. Looked up from germline, CDR1 is SGHAT and CDR2 is FQNNGV. This CDR3 comprises 15 residues. The V and J ends lost 0 bases and 2 bases respectively, with 10 bases between them. The material sequenced was peripheral blood, taken in a trial of Ad26.COV2.S vaccine versus placebo. The chain has TRBV11-2 and TRBJ1-2; no clear D. This TCR derives from a person aged 18-60 years who received the Ad26.COV2.S COVID-19 vaccine or a placebo. DNA of the CDR3: TGTGCCAGCAGCTTAGATCGGACGGCAAACTATGGCTACACCTTC. It translates to CASSLDRTANYGYTF.